This record concerns one T cell receptor (beta chain) sequence. Its recognized antigen is unknown. No per-base quality is available; no much larger clone lies one base away. These data belong to a study of T cell responses to AZD1222 COVID-19 vaccine listed by TCRdb under 2021. Broadly, across the study: AZD1222 recipients whose second dose came at about 4 weeks and those whose second dose came at about 12 weeks were combined into one group, since spike-specific TCR depth and breadth did not differ between the two schedules. Trial participants were enrolled by age into 18-55, 56-69 and 70-plus year subgroups, with roughly 150, 30 and 60 TCR-sequenced participants respectively. TCR sequencing covered 230 or so trial participants: about 210 given two doses of AZD1222 and approximately 26 given two doses of MenACWY control vaccine.

CDR1 and CDR2 are drawn from the germline V gene: SGDLS, YYNGEE. For this chain, trimming is 9 bases at the V end and 0 bases at the J end, and the number of junction bases without a gene match is 21. Including the terminal cysteine and phenylalanine, the CDR3 comprises 19 residues. Only the CDR3 region is kept as DNA, spanning 57 bases read in frame from base 1. Taken with the paper, the label for time point translates to: baseline before first vaccination. Samples from vaccinated people were obtained from the UK trials COV001 and COV002, which included a single-blind randomized controlled phase 2/3 trial of AZD1222 (ChAdOx1 nCoV-19) in healthy adults. For TCRbeta chain sequencing, PBMC samples were collected from trial participants at day 0 and at day 28 after the second dose. The CDR3 regions of human TCRbeta chains were analyzed by immunosequencing. The paper's processing steps were these. Repertoire TCRs were matched against a reference library of SARS-CoV-2-specific TCRs generated with the MIRA antigen-specificity platform. Breadth meant the fraction of unique TCRs that were SARS-CoV-2-associated, whereas depth meant the fraction of total T cells that were SARS-CoV-2-associated. Using the MIRA data, every spike-specific TCR was mapped to the spike region that the TCR reacted to and assigned to either a CD4 or a CD8 class. Log10-transformed breadth and depth values were compared by one-way ANOVA with Sidak's multiple comparisons tests. TCRdb took over this immuneACCESS table, retaining in-frame rearrangements with V and J assigned. Such tables are incomplete; in checked studies, under half of the missing clones stem from an unresolved V gene, and the remainder is unexplained. V and J calls and clone size follow that table, whereas D and trimming were derived from the DNA. The sample table holds 170,000 or so clones, of which over 75% were seen once. Roughly 1.6% of the sample rests with the top ten.

The investigation overall reported the following: The whole spike protein was spanned by vaccine-associated CD4 TCRs, and dominant responses were seen in regions 160-218 and 743-854. Because no day 14 peak-response samples were available, the repertoires could be characterized only after the peak T cell response. Only a handful of AZD1222 recipients were SARS-CoV-2 seropositive at baseline, limiting conclusions about previously exposed vaccinees. Epitopes outside the regions mutated in the B.1.351 and B.1.1.7 variants were reportedly recognized by nearly half of the unique spike-specific TCRs. Participants were mostly white British, with more females than males. The authors suggested clonal diversity may have been underestimated. A significant rise in spike-specific TCR breadth and depth was observed after two AZD1222 doses relative to day 0 and relative to MenACWY recipients. In the small 56-69-year group, the increase in depth fell short of significance, most likely because of low power.

The sequence is built from TRBV9 and TRBJ2-5, and 9 junctional nucleotides match TRBD2. The sequencing used peripheral blood, collected on day 0 of AZD1222 vaccination. The sequence derives from an adult in good health. The sequence in DNA is TGTGCCACTGACCCCCCCGGGACTAGCTTAAGGCCATACCAAGAGACCCAGTACTTC. The translation is CATDPPGTSLRPYQETQYF.